The rows below give T cell receptor beta chains drawn from one sample of a study of T cells in Graves' hyperthyroidism and ophthalmopathy. Via MiXCR, TCRdb re-called the multiplex PCR reads, giving one row per CDR3 protein. The table records 300,000 to 450,000 distinct CDR3 sequences, 20% to 25% of them present only once. Sequences were obtained from blood. These receptors were collected from a man aged 45-65 years with Graves' hyperthyroidism. CDR3s include the opening cysteine and the closing phenylalanine or tryptophan.

TRBV18	TRBJ1-2	CASSPQTETLYGYTF
TRBV2	TRBJ2-6	CASREQGAGANVLTF
TRBV11-2	TRBJ2-5	CASSLMQVQETQYF
TRBV5-1	TRBJ2-7	CASSIGGEGEQYF
TRBV12-3/TRBV12-4	TRBJ1-1	CASSFSEVTEAFF
TRBV5-1	TRBJ1-1	CASQTGLPNTEAFF
TRBV6-1	TRBJ2-1	CASSSAGTHEQFF
TRBV5-1	TRBJ2-3	CASSLELAGAFTDTQYF
TRBV7-9	TRBJ2-3	CASSFLTSVGFADTQYF
TRBV7-9	TRBJ2-7	CASSPVPSYEQYF
TRBV2	TRBJ1-2	CASSEDSYYGYTF
TRBV7-9	TRBJ2-7	CASRPPIGTGREQYF
TRBV6-1	TRBJ2-7	CASSEAGGGYEQYF
TRBV4-1	TRBJ2-7	CASSHSESSVYEQYF